This T cell receptor (beta chain) is drawn from a study of technical replicates of blood from several donors. Germline CDR1 SEHNR, CDR2 FQNEAQ (reference sequence). CDR3 length: 15 amino acids. The V gene lost 5 bases and the J gene lost 7 bases, with 19 bases spanning the gap. TCRdb's copy holds only in-frame clones and misses some; the assay was immunoSEQ multiplex PCR. The sample has around 70,000 clones, just over 90% seen once. Material for sequencing was T cells isolated from PBMCs. The TCR was taken from a human donor in good health. The V and J genes are TRBV7-9 and TRBJ2-3; TRBD2 might be the D (7 bases). For the CDR3, the DNA is TGTGCCAGCAGCCCCCTGGGGGGGCAGAGGAATACGCAGTATTTT. Amino acids: CASSPLGGQRNTQYF.